A single sample gave rise to the 10 T cell receptor beta chains below, sequenced in a study of T cell responses to AZD1222 COVID-19 vaccine. The assay was immunoSEQ multiplex PCR, and TCRdb's table has in-frame clones only and misses some. The sample carries 90,000 to 100,000 clones, around 85% recorded once. The specimen comprised peripheral blood, sampled 28 days after the second AZD1222 dose. The receptors were gathered from an adult who received the AZD1222 COVID-19 vaccine.

The rearrangement uses TRBV3-1 (or the pseudogene TRBV3-2) and TRBJ2-4; no clear D gene. This CDR3 region has 13 residues. Germline V CDR1 and CDR2: LGHDT, YNNKEL (reference sequence). Between the trimmed V and J ends, which lost 11 bases and 3 bases, there was a span of 14 bases. The CDR3 bases are TGTGCCGGGGTGGGAACAGACAAAAACATTCAGTACTTC. Translation gives CAGVGTDKNIQYF.

The rearrangement links TRBV7-2 to TRBJ2-4; possibly TRBD2 for D (6 bases). The V and J ends lost 1 base and 0 bases respectively, with 10 bases between them. Germline V gene data show CDR1 as SGHTA and CDR2 as FQGNSA. The CDR3 extends over 16 amino acids. CDR3: CASSLGAGLAKNIQYF. CDR3 nucleotide sequence: TGTGCCAGCAGCTTAGGCGCGGGGTTAGCCAAAAACATTCAGTACTTC.

The gene calls are TRBV20-1 and TRBJ2-4; maybe TRBD1 (6 bases). Trimming pared 7 bases from V and 7 bases from J, leaving 11 bases between. Germline CDR1 reads DFQATT; CDR2 reads SNEGSKA (reference sequence). CDR3 length: 11 residues. CDR3 sequence: CSGLQGNIQYF. In nucleotides, the CDR3 is TGCAGTGGCCTGCAGGGGAACATTCAGTACTTC.

The V and J genes are TRBV9 and TRBJ1-2; possibly TRBD1 for D (6 bases). The CDR3 is 15 amino acids. V lost 3 bases to trimming and J lost 7 bases, with 19 bases between them. CDR1 and CDR2 from the germline V gene are SGDLS and YYNGEE. The CDR3: CASSAYRDASGGYTF. DNA of the CDR3: TGTGCCAGCAGCGCCTACAGGGATGCTTCGGGTGGCTACACCTTC.

Note on this clone: The same CDR3 can be traced to other DNA sequences in this sample. This sequence joins TRBV18 and TRBJ1-1, with D possibly being TRBD1 (5 bases). Germline-derived CDR1 and CDR2 are KGHSH and LQKENI. V shed 3 bases and J shed 1 base, with 6 bases lying between them. The CDR3 runs 13 residues. The CDR3 nucleotides are TGTGCCAGCTCACCCCAGGGGAACACTGAAGCTTTCTTT. This translates into CASSPQGNTEAFF.

This clone is deemed medium-sized. The chain's CDR3 is CASSQDPGTAYANTGELFF. The CDR3, as DNA: TGTGCCAGCAGCCAAGATCCCGGGACAGCCTATGCGAACACCGGGGAGCTGTTTTTT. V and J are TRBV4-2 and TRBJ2-2, with 7 nucleotides matching TRBD1. Germline V CDR1 and CDR2: LGHNA, YNFKEQ. CDR3 length: 19 residues. J was trimmed by 0 bases and V by 0 bases; bases with no gene match: 10.

The rearrangement joins TRBV7-2 to TRBJ2-7; 9 bases line up with TRBD2. V shed 5 bases, J shed 1 base, and the junction held 15 bases outside the gene matches. Germline CDR1 SGHTA, CDR2 FQGNSA. The CDR3 is 18 amino acids. Here the CDR3 DNA reads TGTGCCAGCAGCCCATTAGCGGGAGTAGCCCTATCTTCCTACGAGCAGTACTTC. Translated: CASSPLAGVALSSYEQYF.

In this sample, this clone turned up once. The chain combines TRBV19 with TRBJ1-1, with D uncertain. The germline V gene has CDR1 LNHDA and CDR2 SQIVND (reference sequence). CDR3 length equals 13 residues. V was trimmed by 3 bases and J by 4 bases, leaving 9 bases between them. CDR3 sequence reads: CASSISSPTEAFF. For the CDR3, the DNA is TGTGCCAGTAGTATTTCCTCCCCCACTGAAGCTTTCTTT.

This chain links TRBV6-5 with TRBJ1-6; D is perhaps TRBD1 (6 bases). The CDR3 runs to 16 residues. CDR1 MNHEY and CDR2 SVGAGI come from the germline V gene. V shed 0 bases and J shed 7 bases, with 13 bases lying between them. CDR3 sequence (DNA): TGTGCCAGCAGTTACTCGAGTCAGGGGACGAATTCACCCCTCCACTTT. This gives the protein CASSYSSQGTNSPLHF.

V and J are TRBV2 and TRBJ1-6, with TRBD1 matching 7 bases. Germline lookup yields CDR1 SNHLY and CDR2 FYNNEI. The length of the CDR3 is 16 residues. The J segment lost 0 bases and the V segment lost 6 bases, leaving 5 bases of the junction unmatched. CDR3 region: CASSPTGNSYNSPLHF. In nucleotides, the CDR3 is TGTGCCAGCAGCCCGACAGGGAACTCCTATAATTCACCCCTCCACTTT.